This T cell receptor (beta chain) was profiled in a study of blood T cell repertoires in COVID-19. At the level of the study: Researchers got acute and convalescent COVID-19 samples from the United States, Italy and Spain. From T cells, B-cell-depleted T cells, or PBMCs came the material, which was cDNA or gDNA.

Seattle patients were enrolled during active infection and followed longitudinally. Original data processing: Nucleated cell number was recorded as an estimate derived from reference gene primer amplification. TCRdb's table, derived via immunoSEQ multiplex PCR, lists solely in-frame clones and lacks some. V and J calls and clone size come straight from that table; D and trimming were deduced from the DNA. The sample contains approximately 180,000 clones, roughly 84% of which appear only once. Germline lookup yields CDR1 SGHTA and CDR2 FQGNSA. The CDR3 runs 14 residues. The V end was cut by 5 bases, the J end by 5 bases, with 13 bases between.

Material for sequencing was peripheral blood. The chain recombines TRBV7-2 with TRBJ1-5; no reliable D call. The receptor comes from a person aged 70 to 85 with COVID-19, enrolled during active disease. The DNA for the CDR3 is TGTGCCAGCAGCCCATCAATGGCACATCAGCCCCAGCATTTT. The encoded protein is CASSPSMAHQPQHF. The full variable domain, with the rest looked up from reference TRBV7-2 and TRBJ1-5, is GAGVSQSPSNKVTEKGKDVELRCDPISGHTALYWYRQSLGQGLEFLIYFQGNSAPDKSGLPSDRFSAERTGGSVSTLTIQRTQQEDSAVYLCASSPSMAHQPQHFGDGTRLSIL.